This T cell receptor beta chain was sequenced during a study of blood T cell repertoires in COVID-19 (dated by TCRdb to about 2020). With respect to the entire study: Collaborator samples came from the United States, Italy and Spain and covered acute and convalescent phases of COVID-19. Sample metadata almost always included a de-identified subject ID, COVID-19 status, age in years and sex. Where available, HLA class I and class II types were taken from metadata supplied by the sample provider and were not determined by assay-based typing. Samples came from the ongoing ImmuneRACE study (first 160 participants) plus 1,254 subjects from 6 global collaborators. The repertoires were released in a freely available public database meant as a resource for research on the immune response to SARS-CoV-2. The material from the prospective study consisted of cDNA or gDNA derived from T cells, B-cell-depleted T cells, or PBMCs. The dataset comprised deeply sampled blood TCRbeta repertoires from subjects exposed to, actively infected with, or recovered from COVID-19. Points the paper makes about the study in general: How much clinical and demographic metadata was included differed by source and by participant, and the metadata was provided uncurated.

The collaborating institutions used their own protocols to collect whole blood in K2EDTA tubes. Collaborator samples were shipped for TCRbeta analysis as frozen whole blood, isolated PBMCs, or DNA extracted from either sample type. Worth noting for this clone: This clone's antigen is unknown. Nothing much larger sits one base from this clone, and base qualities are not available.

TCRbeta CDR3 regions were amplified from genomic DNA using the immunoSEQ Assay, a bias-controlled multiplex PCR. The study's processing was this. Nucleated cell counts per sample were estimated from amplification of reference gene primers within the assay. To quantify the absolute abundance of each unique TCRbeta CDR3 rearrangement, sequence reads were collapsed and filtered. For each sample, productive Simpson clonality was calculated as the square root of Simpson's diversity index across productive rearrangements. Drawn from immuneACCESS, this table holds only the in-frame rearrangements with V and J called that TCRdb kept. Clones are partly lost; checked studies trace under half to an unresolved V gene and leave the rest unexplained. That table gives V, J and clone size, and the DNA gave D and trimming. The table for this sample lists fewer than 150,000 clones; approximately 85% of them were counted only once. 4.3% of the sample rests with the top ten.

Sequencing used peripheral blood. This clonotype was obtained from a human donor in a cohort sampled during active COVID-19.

DNA sequence: TGTGCCAGCAGCCGAGGACAGGGGGCGCGGAGTGGCTACACCTTC. Protein translation: CASSRGQGARSGYTF. The chain was built from TRBV7-8 and TRBJ1-2, with TRBD1 identical over 11 junction bases. The germline V and J ends show losses of 5 bases and 7 bases respectively, and no gene match explains 9 bases of the junction. From the cysteine up to the phenylalanine, the CDR3 has a length of 15 residues. The DNA shown is the 45-base CDR3, in frame from base 1. The germline V gene provides CDR1 SGHVS and CDR2 FQNEAQ.